A single sample is the source of the 20 T cell receptor beta chains below, sequenced in a study of cytomegalovirus exposure and HLA in healthy donors (dated by TCRdb to 2016 to 2017). The library was produced with the immunoSEQ multiplex PCR assay. For the multiplex PCR, a mixture combining 60 forward primers for TCR Vbeta segments and 13 reverse primers for TCR Jbeta segments was used. The source is immuneACCESS, and TCRdb retained only in-frame sequences with V and J called. Part of the clones is not carried over; for the studies checked, unresolved V genes explain less than half of this, and the remainder is unexplained. The sample table includes around 140,000 clones. Together, the top ten hold about 0.96% of the sample. Sequenced input: PBMCs. The receptors shown here come from a male donor in good health and CMV-seronegative.

The chain is built from TRBV11-2 and TRBJ2-1; 7 nucleotides align to TRBD1. Germline V gene data show CDR1 as SGHAT and CDR2 as FQNNGV. The CDR3 has 16 residues. The ends lost 5 bases at V and 6 bases at J; junction bases unmatched: 13. CDR3 sequence reads: CASSPYLPRGTNEQFF. The CDR3 DNA reads as TGTGCCAGCAGCCCGTATCTACCCAGGGGGACCAATGAGCAGTTCTTC.

The rearrangement uses TRBV25-1 and TRBJ2-3; 10 positions agree with TRBD2. Germline CDR1 reads MGHDK; CDR2 reads SYGVNS. V trimming: 2 bases; J trimming: 5 bases; junction bases outside the gene matches: 4. The CDR3 is made up of 15 amino acids. The CDR3 nucleotides are TGTGCCAGCAGTGAAAGTAGCGGGGGGATAGATACGCAGTATTTT. Amino acids: CASSESSGGIDTQYF. The variable domain in full, completed from reference TRBV25-1 and TRBJ2-3, reads EADIYQTPRYLVIGTGKKITLECSQTMGHDKMYWYQQDPGMELHLIHYSYGVNSTEKGDLSSESTVSRIRTEHFPLTLESARPSHTSQYLCASSESSGGIDTQYFGPGTRLTVL.

The CDR3 coding sequence is TGTGCCAGCAGCTCCGGGTTCCAAGAGACCCAGTACTTC. Translated, it gives CASSSGFQETQYF. This chain joins TRBV9 and TRBJ2-5; D unresolved. Trimming pared 4 bases from V and 1 base from J, leaving 8 bases between. The germline CDR1 and CDR2 sequences are SGDLS and YYNGEE. The CDR3 is 13 residues long.

This chain joins TRBV10-3 and TRBJ2-7; tentatively, D is TRBD2 (5 bases). CDR3 length equals 14 residues. Germline V lookup: CDR1 ENHRY, CDR2 SYGVKD. V was pared by 6 bases and J by 3 bases, with 15 bases between. In DNA form, the CDR3 reads TGTGCCATCAGGAGGGAGCAGAGCCTCTACGAGCAGTACTTC. Translating it yields CAIRREQSLYEQYF.

Points on this clone: In the same sample, other DNA sequences code for this CDR3. V is TRBV19 and J is TRBJ1-1, with D perhaps TRBD1 (5 bases). The V end lost 3 bases, the J end lost 5 bases, and 10 bases lay between the germline ends. The CDR3 totals 13 residues. CDR1 and CDR2 (germline): LNHDA, SQIVND (reference sequence). In DNA, the CDR3 is TGTGCCAGTAGTATCGGCAGGGCGACTGAAGCTTTCTTT. Amino acid sequence: CASSIGRATEAFF.

This chain uses TRBV30 with TRBJ2-7; tentatively, D is TRBD2 (6 bases). The ends were cut back, 8 bases at V and 3 bases at J, with 23 bases in the middle. CDR3 length: 15 residues. In germline, CDR1 is GTSNPN, CDR2 SVGIG (reference sequence). The CDR3 sequence is CAASGDGGKVYEQYF. The CDR3 bases are TGTGCCGCCTCCGGGGACGGGGGAAAGGTCTACGAGCAGTACTTC.

The chain has TRBV15 and TRBJ2-1; D is ambiguous. The germline V gene encodes CDR1 LNHNV and CDR2 YYDKDF (reference sequence). Trimming shortened V by 1 base and J by 5 bases, and 3 bases separated the two germline ends. This CDR3 is built from 12 residues. DNA of the CDR3: TGTGCCACCAGCAGAGTTAACAATGAGCAGTTCTTC. Its protein product is CATSRVNNEQFF.

J is TRBJ1-1 and V is TRBV13, with D possibly being TRBD1 (6 bases). The CDR3 is 13 amino acids. The V and J ends lost 3 bases and 8 bases respectively, with 13 bases between them. Germline V gene lookup returns CDR1 PRHDT and CDR2 FYEKMQ (reference sequence). The CDR3 region is CASSFAGRGEAFF. The CDR3 region has the DNA TGTGCCAGCAGCTTCGCGGGGAGGGGGGAAGCTTTCTTT.

The CDR3 here is CASRRDSSDTEAFF. As DNA, the CDR3 is TGTGCCAGCAGGCGGGACTCCAGTGACACTGAAGCTTTCTTT. This chain links TRBV28 with TRBJ1-1, with D tentatively TRBD1 (5 bases). This CDR3 comprises 14 residues. V lost 6 bases and J lost 3, with 14 bases in between. The germline CDR1 and CDR2 sequences are MDHEN and SYDVKM.

DNA for the CDR3: TGTGCCAGCAGTCACAGGCTCTATTCTAATCAGCCCCAGCATTTT. Its translation: CASSHRLYSNQPQHF. V gene TRBV5-6 combines with J gene TRBJ1-5; D may be TRBD1 (5 bases). The CDR3 covers 15 residues. From germline, CDR1 is SGHDT and CDR2 YYEEEE. V lost 5 bases, J lost 4 bases, and 16 bases lay in between.

The chain employs TRBV13 and TRBJ2-5; D possibly corresponds to TRBD2 (7 bases). CDR1 and CDR2 from the germline V gene are PRHDT and FYEKMQ (reference sequence). V gave up 0 bases and J gave up 7 bases, with 18 bases separating them. This CDR3 spans 16 amino acids. CDR3 amino acids: CASSLGASPGEGTQYF. CDR3 DNA: TGTGCCAGCAGCTTAGGCGCCTCCCCAGGGGAGGGGACCCAGTACTTC. The variable domain in full, with the rest retrieved from reference TRBV13 and TRBJ2-5, is AAGVIQSPRHLIKEKRETATLKCYPIPRHDTVYWYQQGPGQDPQFLISFYEKMQSDKGSIPDRFSAQQFSDYHSELNMSSLELGDSALYFCASSLGASPGEGTQYFGPGTRLLVL.

V is TRBV11-2 and J is TRBJ1-5; 7 bases align to TRBD1. With 5 bases clipped from V and 6 bases from J, the junction kept 10 bases outside the gene matches. The CDR3 runs 15 residues. CDR1 is SGHAT, CDR2 FQNNGV, per germline. The CDR3 DNA reads TGTGCCAGCAGCCCGACAGGGACGTCGGGTCAGCCCCAGCATTTT. It encodes CASSPTGTSGQPQHF.

This chain uses TRBV2 with TRBJ1-2, with TRBD1 matching 7 bases. The CDR3 has 13 residues. V trimming: 0 bases; J trimming: 10 bases; junction bases outside the gene matches: 5. Per the germline V gene, CDR1 is SNHLY and CDR2 is FYNNEI. The CDR3, as DNA: TGTGCCAGCAGTGAAGCGGAGGGGGCGAACTACACCTTC. As protein: CASSEAEGANYTF. Full variable domain (remainder filled in from reference TRBV2 and TRBJ1-2): EPEVTQTPSHQVTQMGQEVILRCVPISNHLYFYWYRQILGQKVEFLVSFYNNEISEKSEIFDDQFSVERPDGSNFTLKIRSTKLEDSAMYFCASSEAEGANYTFGSGTRLTVV.

The rearrangement links TRBV29-1 to TRBJ2-7, with a tentative D call TRBD1 (5 bases). The CDR3 is made up of 11 amino acids. Germline loops: CDR1 SQVTM, CDR2 ANQGSEA. CDR3 residues: CNADTSYEQYF. CDR3 DNA sequence: TGCAACGCGGACACTTCCTACGAGCAGTACTTC.

The V call is TRBV5-1, the J call TRBJ2-1; possible D gene TRBD2, 6 bases. The V gene's germline CDR1 is SGHRS and CDR2 YFSETQ. CDR3 length: 15 amino acids. V lost 0 bases and J lost 3, with 10 bases in between. The CDR3 nucleotides are TGCGCCAGCAGCTTGGGCGGGGTTAACTACAATGAGCAGTTCTTC. As protein: CASSLGGVNYNEQFF.

J is TRBJ1-1 and V is TRBV2, with unresolved D. Deletions cut 10 bases from V and 4 bases from J, with 16 bases between. Germline V gives CDR1 SNHLY, CDR2 FYNNEI. The CDR3 is 13 amino acids. CDR3 protein: CATLSQLTTEAFF. CDR3 DNA: TGTGCCACCCTATCACAGCTAACCACTGAAGCTTTCTTT.

This rearrangement joins TRBV4-2 to TRBJ2-2; D is undetermined. The CDR3 is 15 residues long. Trimming took off 0 bases at V and 4 bases at J, with 9 bases between the two ends. Germline CDR1 reads LGHNA; CDR2 reads YNFKEQ. Here the CDR3 DNA reads TGTGCCAGCAGCCAAGATATTCGGAGCACCGGGGAGCTGTTTTTT. This encodes CASSQDIRSTGELFF.

J is TRBJ1-2 and V is TRBV28, with no clear D. V was clipped by 7 bases and J by 2 bases, with 14 bases between them. The CDR3 is 14 residues long. The germline V gene has CDR1 MDHEN and CDR2 SYDVKM. The DNA of the CDR3 is TGTGCCAGCACCGTAGGGCGGGAAAACTATGGCTACACCTTC. It translates to CASTVGRENYGYTF.

The chain employs TRBV19 and TRBJ1-4; D perhaps matches TRBD1 (6 bases). The CDR3 consists of 15 residues. CDR1 and CDR2 from the germline V gene are LNHDA and SQIVND (reference sequence). Trimming took 3 bases from V and 0 from J, leaving 8 bases between them. CDR3 protein: CASSMGAATNEKLFF. The CDR3 DNA reads as TGTGCCAGTAGTATGGGGGCTGCAACTAATGAAAAACTGTTTTTT.

V and J are TRBV27 and TRBJ1-2, with a tentative D call TRBD1 (6 bases). The CDR3 totals 14 residues. CDR1 MNHEY and CDR2 SMNVEV come from the germline V gene (reference sequence). The V end was cut by 2 bases, the J end by 1 base, with 8 bases between. The CDR3 protein is CASSLSRGNYGYTF. The DNA of the CDR3 is TGTGCCAGCAGTTTAAGCAGGGGTAACTATGGCTACACCTTC.